This TCR beta chain emerged from a study of T cell clones after liver transplantation. Study-wide context: TCRbeta sequencing after a pre-transplant mixed lymphocyte reaction identified graft-donor-reactive clones, later tracked in post-transplant blood. Apart from a few HCV-positive recipients, transplants were for non-autoimmune, non-viral reasons. Draws occurred before transplant, before withdrawal, and after complete or failed withdrawal. Broader study findings: Small, mixed patient groups and varying post-transplant times limit these conclusions.

Sequencing used immunoSEQ multiplex PCR; TCRdb keeps in-frame clones, though not all of them. Among tens of thousands of clones listed, over 70% were seen once. Turning to this clone: Its matching antigen is unknown.

The germline CDR1 and CDR2 sequences are KGHSH and LQKENI. V trimming: 0 bases; J trimming: 2 bases; junction bases outside the gene matches: 6. The length of the CDR3 is 17 residues. The sequence was obtained from a human donor who received a liver transplant. V and J are TRBV18 and TRBJ2-3, with 9 bases fitting TRBD2. Sequenced here: CD4+ T cells from blood, sampled before liver transplant. The CDR3 nucleotides read TGTGCCAGCTCACCACCGCTAGCGGGGTTATCCACAGATACGCAGTATTTT. Translating gives CASSPPLAGLSTDTQYF.